The sample holds a few counts of the clone carrying this T cell receptor beta chain. Its target is unknown. The source of the sample is a study of CD8+ T cells in alopecia areata. As for the study in general: The drug, oral tofacitinib, was given to treated patients at 5 to 10 mg twice daily.

The treatment was: oral pan-JAK inhibitor, 5-10 mg twice daily. Both peripheral blood and punch biopsies of lesional scalp skin were obtained from patients who had alopecia areata. The sequencing template was cDNA reverse transcribed from extracted RNA. The data were produced by immunoSEQ multiplex PCR, yet TCRdb's version contains in-frame clones alone and is incomplete. The data hold 150,000 to 250,000 clones, with 60% observed a single time. The V and J ends lost 6 bases and 4 bases, in that order; junction bases with no gene match: 5. Germline V gene data show CDR1 as SQVTM and CDR2 as ANQGSEA. The CDR3 is 13 residues long. Study results and caveats: Higher clonality and more expanded CD8+ clones appeared in lesional than normal scalp. TCR sharing across patients was less clear than in mice, possibly HLA-related.

Sample: CD4+ T cells sorted from blood, taken at week 4, from a patient treated with tofacitinib. The receptor comes from a human donor with alopecia areata. This rearrangement joins TRBV29-1 to TRBJ2-2, with TRBD2 matching 7 bases. CDR3 loop: CSVSGDGTGELFF. The CDR3, as DNA: TGCAGCGTCAGCGGGGACGGCACCGGGGAGCTGTTTTTT.